This T cell receptor beta chain was retrieved from a study of T cell repertoires in cytomegalovirus infection (dated by TCRdb to the late 2010s). As for the study more broadly: The peptide stimulations were aimed at well-studied HLA-B-restricted epitopes as well as recently identified HLA-C-restricted CMV epitopes, whose presentation resists viral immunomodulation. Because public TCR beta signatures pointed to carriage of CMV infection together with the matching HLA type, the HLA type of each donor mattered for the analysis. What the work shows at the level of the full study, not this receptor alone: Carriers of CMV infection plus the relevant HLA type were discriminated by the cumulative frequency of public TCR beta family members in the study cohort and in an independent roughly 340-donor cohort. In the ex vivo response, HLA-C-restricted CMV-specific TCR beta clonotypes were dominant, and in two of eight donors the single most frequent clonotype came from this HLA-C-restricted group.

At least ten counts were recorded for this clonotype. Its antigen specificity is not known. No base qualities exist here, and no much larger clone lies one base off it. For sequencing, an Illumina HiSeq 1500 was employed. The public sequencing data were trimmed at Q25 with fastp and processed into clonotypes with MiXCR by TCRdb, which kept only in-frame beta chains. For every CDR3 protein sequence, its rows merge into one entry that carries the most common genes and DNA. The sample contains fewer than 1,000,000 distinct CDR3 sequences, roughly 30% of them found a single time. The ten biggest clones cover roughly an eighth of the sample. The meaning of the sample's treatment or condition label: in vitro stimulation with specific CMV peptide epitopes to enrich CMV-specific T cells. Looking up the germline V gene yields CDR1 SGHTA and CDR2 FQGNSA. Trimming leaves V shorter by 5 bases and J shorter by 7 bases, with the junction holding 11 bases beyond the gene matches. The CDR3 measures 17 amino acids from cysteine to phenylalanine. The entry retains the CDR3 DNA only, 51 bases that are in frame from base 1.

The specimen comprised cultured CD8+ T cells from PBMCs, sampled from culture after CMV antigen stimulation. The sequence is built from TRBV7-2 and TRBJ1-6; TRBD1 fits 10 bases in the junction. The TCR originated in a human donor in good health (CMV status not recorded). Some clones in this sample may be carry-over from other donors' samples. The DNA is as follows: TGTGCCAGCAGCCCCTTCGGTGACAGGGGGCCGAATTCACCCCTCCACTTT. This is translated as CASSPFGDRGPNSPLHF.